Following are 17 T cell receptor beta chains from one sample sequenced in a study of cytomegalovirus exposure and HLA in healthy donors. PCR was performed using 60 Vbeta and 13 Jbeta primers. Repertoires were generated with immunoSEQ multiplex PCR, while TCRdb's copy carries only in-frame clones and drops some. Among roughly 97,000 clones, around 9.1% were seen once, and the ten largest hold 5.5% to 7.5%. The material sequenced was PBMCs. The source of these receptors is a man aged 35 to 55 in good health and CMV-seropositive.

The chain carries TRBV5-1 and TRBJ2-7, with TRBD2 identical over 10 bases. Germline V gene lookup returns CDR1 SGHRS and CDR2 YFSETQ. The ends lost 0 bases at V and 5 bases at J; junction bases unmatched: 5. CDR3 length equals 15 residues. The CDR3, as DNA: TGCGCCAGCAGCTTGGTACCTAGCGGGAGCCACGAGCAGTACTTC. This translates into CASSLVPSGSHEQYF.

This clone has only a few counts. Here the CDR3 reads CATSRESGSETQYF. Here the CDR3 DNA reads TGTGCCACCAGCAGAGAGAGCGGGAGTGAGACCCAGTACTTC. This chain uses TRBV15 with TRBJ2-5, with 8 positions matching TRBD2. This CDR3 contains 14 residues. Germline V lookup: CDR1 LNHNV, CDR2 YYDKDF (reference sequence). The V segment lost 0 bases and the J segment 5 bases; nucleotides outside the gene matches: 2.

This clone appeared a few times. The chain carries TRBV25-1 and TRBJ2-2; 9 bases are shared with TRBD2. V lost 7 bases and J lost 3; bases outside the gene matches: 3. CDR1 and CDR2 (germline): MGHDK, SYGVNS. The CDR3 loop spans 14 amino acids. The chain's CDR3 is CASTSGRYTGELFF. As DNA, the CDR3 is TGTGCCAGCACCAGCGGGAGGTACACCGGGGAGCTGTTTTTT.

The chain uses TRBV9 and TRBJ1-5; 7 bases fit TRBD1. Germline assignment: CDR1 SGDLS and CDR2 YYNGEE. This CDR3 comprises 14 residues. The V segment lost 5 bases and the J segment 3 bases; nucleotides outside the gene matches: 5. Here the CDR3 reads CASSTGTANQPQHF. DNA for the CDR3: TGTGCCAGCAGTACCGGGACAGCCAATCAGCCCCAGCATTTT.

This clone was counted between two and nine times. The chain has TRBV9 and TRBJ2-2; D is perhaps TRBD2 (6 bases). There are 14 residues in the CDR3. With 0 bases removed from V and 6 bases from J, the gap between germline ends came to 9 bases. Germline loops: CDR1 SGDLS, CDR2 YYNGEE. The DNA for the CDR3 is TGTGCCAGCAGCGTAGGGGGGGTTGCCGGGGAGCTGTTTTTT. Translating gives CASSVGGVAGELFF.

This clone appeared a few times. V gene TRBV4-1 combines with J gene TRBJ2-7; D perhaps matches TRBD1 (5 bases). V shed 1 base and J shed 2 bases, with 15 bases lying between them. The CDR3 runs to 16 residues. Germline lookup yields CDR1 MGHRA and CDR2 YSYEKL. The CDR3 sequence is CASSQGWGRLTYEQYF. The CDR3, as DNA: TGCGCCAGCAGCCAAGGGTGGGGCAGGCTGACCTACGAGCAGTACTTC.

This chain links TRBV28 with TRBJ1-2; possible D gene TRBD1, 5 bases. The CDR3 runs to 17 residues. V was shortened by 6 bases and J by 6 bases, with 26 bases between the two germline ends. Germline V gives CDR1 MDHEN, CDR2 SYDVKM. Here the CDR3 reads CASSRGGSGDFMDGYTF. The CDR3 region has the DNA TGTGCCAGCAGCCGGGGAGGTTCGGGGGATTTCATGGATGGCTACACCTTC.

This clone appeared a few times. V gene TRBV9 combines with J gene TRBJ1-1; D remains unclear. V shed 3 bases and J shed 4 bases, with 7 bases lying between them. This CDR3 has 12 residues. Germline-derived CDR1 and CDR2 are SGDLS and YYNGEE. The DNA of the CDR3 is TGTGCCAGCAGCGGAGGGCGCACTGAAGCTTTCTTT. Its protein product is CASSGGRTEAFF.

This rearrangement joins TRBV15 to TRBJ2-5; TRBD2 is a possible D gene (6 bases). The CDR3 runs to 15 residues. The ends were cut back, 2 bases at V and 1 base at J, with 11 bases in the middle. Germline lookup yields CDR1 LNHNV and CDR2 YYDKDF (reference sequence). The CDR3 coding sequence is TGTGCCACCAGCAGATGGCTCGGGGGCCAAGAGACCCAGTACTTC. Translating it yields CATSRWLGGQETQYF. The entire variable domain, with the rest obtained from reference TRBV15 and TRBJ2-5, is as follows: DAMVIQNPRYQVTQFGKPVTLSCSQTLNHNVMYWYQQKSSQAPKLLFHYYDKDFNNEADTPDNFQSRRPNTSFCFLDIRSPGLGDTAMYLCATSRWLGGQETQYFGPGTRLLVL.

J is TRBJ2-5 and V is TRBV19; 8 nucleotides match TRBD1. Judging by the DNA end, TRBJ2-7 fits better; the J call may be wrong. Germline CDR1 reads LNHDA; CDR2 reads SQIVND (reference sequence). The CDR3 sequence is 17 residues long. The CDR3, as DNA: TGTGCCAGTAGTATAGATCGATCGTCAGGGGGCACCTACGAGCAGTACTTC. Residues: CASSIDRSSGGTYEQYF.

This clone was seen a few times. The chain combines TRBV14 with TRBJ2-7; 9 positions agree with TRBD1. Looked up from germline, CDR1 is SGHDN and CDR2 is FVKESK. This CDR3 has 16 residues. J gave up 9 bases and V 3 bases, and 15 bases lay outside the gene matches. The DNA of the CDR3 is TGTGCCAGCAGCCAGCAGGGACAGGGTCTGAGAGGCGGGCAGTACTTC. This encodes CASSQQGQGLRGGQYF.

This clone turned up a few times. The gene calls are TRBV9 and TRBJ1-1, with D perhaps matching TRBD1 (5 bases). This CDR3 region has 14 residues. The V gene lost 3 bases and the J gene lost 6 bases, with 15 bases spanning the gap. Per the germline V gene, CDR1 is SGDLS and CDR2 is YYNGEE. The CDR3 nucleotides are TGTGCCAGCAGCGCTCGCGGGGGTGGGGCTGAAGCTTTCTTT. It encodes CASSARGGGAEAFF.

The rearrangement uses TRBV11-2 and TRBJ2-1; 8 nucleotides line up with TRBD2. This CDR3 region has 15 residues. V dropped 3 bases and J dropped 0; count of bases not matched to a gene: 1. CDR1 and CDR2 (germline): SGHAT, FQNNGV. CDR3 amino acids: CASSLGTSSYNEQFF. In nucleotides, the CDR3 is TGTGCCAGCAGCTTGGGGACTAGCTCCTACAATGAGCAGTTCTTC.

This clone has only a few counts. The rearrangement uses TRBV19 and TRBJ1-5; D unclear. The CDR3 is 15 amino acids. The V gene lost 2 bases and the J gene lost 0 bases, with 8 bases spanning the gap. Per the germline V gene, CDR1 is LNHDA and CDR2 is SQIVND (reference sequence). CDR3: CASSIPRPSNQPQHF. CDR3 coding DNA: TGTGCCAGTAGTATACCGAGGCCTAGCAATCAGCCCCAGCATTTT. The full variable domain, with the rest looked up from reference TRBV19 and TRBJ1-5, is DGGITQSPKYLFRKEGQNVTLSCEQNLNHDAMYWYRQDPGQGLRLIYYSQIVNDFQKGDIAEGYSVSREKKESFPLTVTSAQKNPTAFYLCASSIPRPSNQPQHFGDGTRLSIL.

The genes are TRBV7-2 and TRBJ2-3; maybe TRBD1 (5 bases). V was clipped by 6 bases and J by 4 bases, with 14 bases between them. The V gene's germline CDR1 is SGHTA and CDR2 FQGNSA. The CDR3 extends over 14 amino acids. The CDR3 here is CASRGVFVADTQYF. The CDR3 coding sequence is TGTGCCAGCAGAGGGGTTTTTGTTGCAGATACGCAGTATTTT.

The rearrangement joins TRBV4-2 to TRBJ2-3; the match to TRBD2 covers 8 bases. The germline V gene has CDR1 LGHNA and CDR2 YNFKEQ. V shed 1 base and J 0 bases; nucleotides not matched to a gene: 15. The CDR3 spans 20 residues. CDR3 DNA sequence: TGTGCCAGCAGCCAAGGCCCTCGGTTCGGTAGCGGGACAAGCACAGATACGCAGTATTTT. Translated: CASSQGPRFGSGTSTDTQYF.

This clone has just a few counts. CDR3 in amino acids: CSVVQGDYGYTF. The CDR3 DNA is TGCAGCGTTGTACAGGGAGACTATGGCTACACCTTC. The chain has TRBV29-1 and TRBJ1-2; D may be TRBD1 (6 bases). The CDR3 loop spans 12 amino acids. The germline V gene encodes CDR1 SQVTM and CDR2 ANQGSEA. Trimming removed 4 bases from V and 3 bases from J, with 9 bases in between. Drawing the rest from reference TRBV29-1 and TRBJ1-2, the complete variable domain is SAVISQKPSRDICQRGTSLTIQCQVDSQVTMMFWYRQQPGQSLTLIATANQGSEATYESGFVIDKFPISRPNLTFSTLTVSNMSPEDSSIYLCSVVQGDYGYTFGSGTRLTVV.